The 4 T cell receptor beta chains below come from one sample, sequenced in a study of early T cells in non-severe SARS-CoV-2 infection. TCRdb used MiXCR to reprocess the 5' RACE reads, holding one entry per CDR3 protein. The sample has 20,000 to 25,000 distinct CDR3 sequences; 3.5% to 5.5% are singletons. Input material: whole blood. The receptors stem from an adult who was a healthcare worker with PCR-confirmed SARS-CoV-2 infection or an uninfected control (not recorded which).

In this sample, this clonotype turned up many times. The chain combines TRBV7-6 with TRBJ2-1, with D perhaps matching TRBD1 or TRBD2 (5 bases each). Germline CDR1 and CDR2: SGHVS and FNYEAQ. The CDR3 has 15 amino acids. With 5 bases removed from V and 0 bases from J, the gap between germline ends came to 11 bases. CDR3 nucleotides: TGTGCCAGCAGCGGGACGGGCGTCTCCTACAATGAGCAGTTCTTC. Translating it yields CASSGTGVSYNEQFF.

This clonotype occurred many times. The J gene is TRBJ1-1, the V gene TRBV19; D ambiguous. The CDR3 has 16 amino acids. Germline-derived CDR1 and CDR2 are LNHDA and SQIVND (reference sequence). Trimming stripped 2 bases from V and 1 base from J, with 14 bases between. The CDR3 loop is CASSIIGAGSNTEAFF. CDR3 sequence (DNA): TGTGCCAGTAGTATAATAGGCGCAGGATCGAACACTGAAGCTTTCTTT.

This clonotype was observed a handful of times. The genes are TRBV10-1 and TRBJ2-7; D possibly corresponds to TRBD1 (6 bases). CDR3 size: 13 residues. The V gene's germline CDR1 is WNHNN and CDR2 SYGVQD (reference sequence). Trimming took 3 bases from V and 5 from J, leaving 11 bases between them. CDR3 region: CASSDPRGDEQYF. The CDR3 coding sequence is TGCGCCAGCAGTGACCCCAGGGGCGACGAGCAGTACTTC.

At least ten counts were recorded for this clonotype. The CDR3 loop is CASSEMGTLTGELFF. CDR3 sequence (DNA): TGTGCCAGCAGTGAAATGGGGACCCTGACCGGGGAGCTGTTTTTT. The V gene is TRBV2, the J gene TRBJ2-2; D could derive from TRBD1 or TRBD2 (5 bases each). CDR3 length: 15 residues. V was cut by 2 bases and J by 5 bases, with 12 bases left in between. Germline V gene data show CDR1 as SNHLY and CDR2 as FYNNEI.